Listed here are 19 T cell receptor beta chains from one sample, sequenced in a study of control samples from healthy donors and cancer patients. Sequencing was performed with immunoSEQ multiplex PCR; in TCRdb, only in-frame clones are kept and a portion is missing. This sample has 130,000 or so clones, with approximately 87% found just once. The material sequenced was blood. These receptors were obtained from a man in his thirties or forties in good health.

This chain connects TRBV18 to TRBJ2-5; TRBD2 might be the D (6 bases). Trimming removed 4 bases from V and 2 bases from J, with 17 bases in between. The CDR3 totals 16 residues. CDR1 and CDR2 from the germline V gene are KGHSH and LQKENI. The CDR3 sequence: CASSLTSRGGQETQYF. CDR3 bases: TGTGCCAGCTCACTCACCAGCCGGGGAGGTCAAGAGACCCAGTACTTC.

CDR3 residues: CASSLCPGQGMCNSPLHF. The CDR3 bases are TGTGCCAGCAGCTTGTGTCCGGGACAGGGGATGTGTAATTCACCCCTCCACTTT. The J gene is TRBJ1-6, the V gene TRBV7-9, with 10 bases fitting TRBD1. The germline gives CDR1 SEHNR, CDR2 FQNEAQ (reference sequence). CDR3 length: 18 residues. J was trimmed by 6 bases and V by 3 bases; bases with no gene match: 11.

The chain recombines TRBV12-3 or TRBV12-4 with TRBJ2-7, with a weak D call TRBD1 (5 bases). The V end was cut by 2 bases, the J end by 5 bases, with 10 bases between. CDR3 size: 13 residues. The DNA of the CDR3 is TGTGCCAGCAGTTTACAGGGATCCAACGAGCAGTACTTC. This encodes CASSLQGSNEQYF.

On this clone: Given a much more abundant clone one base away, this may be a read error. The chain combines TRBV5-6 with TRBJ1-1; D unclear. The ends were cut back, 4 bases at V and 1 base at J, with 2 bases in the middle. The CDR3 runs 11 residues. CDR1 is SGHDT, CDR2 YYEEEE, per germline. CDR3 region: CASSRNTEAFF. The CDR3 DNA reads as TGTGCCAGCAGCCGGAACACTGAAGCTTTCTTT. Full variable domain (remainder filled in from reference TRBV5-6 and TRBJ1-1): DAGVTQSPTHLIKTRGQQVTLRCSPKSGHDTVSWYQQALGQGPQFIFQYYEEEERQRGNFPDRFSGHQFPNYSSELNVNALLLGDSALYLCASSRNTEAFFGQGTRLTVV.

This chain joins TRBV19 and TRBJ2-7, with 7 bases identical to TRBD1. This CDR3 is 13 amino acids long. The J segment lost 9 bases and the V segment lost 5 bases, leaving 10 bases of the junction unmatched. Germline V gives CDR1 LNHDA, CDR2 SQIVND (reference sequence). CDR3 amino acids: CASSPRDSLLQYF. The CDR3 region has the DNA TGTGCCAGTAGTCCCCGGGACAGCTTACTGCAGTACTTC.

V is TRBV9 and J is TRBJ2-2, with 7 bases that match TRBD1. CDR3 length equals 15 residues. Germline CDR1 reads SGDLS; CDR2 reads YYNGEE. J was trimmed by 8 bases and V by 3 bases; bases with no gene match: 10. The CDR3 DNA follows: TGTGCCAGCAGCGCAGGGACAGCAGAGCGAGGGGAGCTGTTTTTT. It specifies CASSAGTAERGELFF.

The rearrangement links TRBV7-9 to TRBJ2-1; D is possibly TRBD2 (6 bases). The CDR3 spans 14 residues. Trimming removed 5 bases at V and 9 bases at J, with 17 bases between. Germline lookup yields CDR1 SEHNR and CDR2 FQNEAQ (reference sequence). This CDR3 is CASSHRDSSLEQFF. The CDR3 nucleotides are TGTGCCAGCAGCCACCGGGACTCCAGCCTTGAGCAGTTCTTC.

The V and J genes are TRBV11-3 and TRBJ2-7; D is uncertain. Trimming took 4 bases from V and 0 from J, leaving 13 bases between them. The CDR3 is made up of 15 amino acids. Per germline, CDR1 SGHNT and CDR2 YENEEA. In DNA, the CDR3 is TGTGCCAGCAGCTACAGTGAACGGAGCTCCTACGAGCAGTACTTC. Translated, it gives CASSYSERSSYEQYF.

This chain uses TRBV6-6 with TRBJ2-1; D is undetermined. V was shortened by 4 bases and J by 4 bases, with 8 bases between the two germline ends. This CDR3 has 13 residues. Germline CDR1 reads MNHNY; CDR2 reads SVGAGI (reference sequence). CDR3 nucleotide sequence: TGTGCCAGCAGTTTGACAAATTACAATGAGCAGTTCTTC. It codes for CASSLTNYNEQFF.

This chain joins TRBV2 and TRBJ1-5; no clear D. CDR3 length equals 11 residues. Trimming removed 1 base at V and 9 bases at J, with 4 bases between. Per the germline V gene, CDR1 is SNHLY and CDR2 is FYNNEI. CDR3 sequence (DNA): TGTGCCAGCAGTGAAGGGCTGCCCCAGCATTTT. Its protein product is CASSEGLPQHF.

The chain couples TRBV6-5 to TRBJ2-3, with 11 bases that match TRBD2. This CDR3 has 14 amino acids. Germline assignment: CDR1 MNHEY and CDR2 SVGAGI. J was trimmed by 5 bases and V by 6 bases; bases with no gene match: 4. In DNA form, the CDR3 reads TGTGCCAGCAGCCAAGGACTAGCGGGAGATACGCAGTATTTT. Its protein is CASSQGLAGDTQYF.

This rearrangement joins TRBV5-1 to TRBJ1-2, with TRBD1 identical over 7 bases. This CDR3 comprises 15 residues. The junction had 8 bases not matched to a gene; V was cut back by 3 bases and J by 3 bases. CDR1 and CDR2 from the germline V gene are SGHRS and YFSETQ. CDR3 sequence reads: CASSWGWDRDYGYTF. In DNA, the CDR3 is TGCGCCAGCAGCTGGGGCTGGGACAGAGACTATGGCTACACCTTC.

The chain uses TRBV19 and TRBJ1-5, with D possibly being TRBD1 (5 bases). CDR3 length equals 14 residues. Germline V gene data show CDR1 as LNHDA and CDR2 as SQIVND (reference sequence). Trimming removed 2 bases from V and 5 bases from J, with 10 bases in between. In DNA form, the CDR3 reads TGTGCCAGTAGTATAAAGGGGCTAGATCAGCCCCAGCATTTT. Its protein product is CASSIKGLDQPQHF.

The V gene is TRBV9, the J gene TRBJ1-2, with D maybe TRBD1 (5 bases). The CDR3 loop spans 12 amino acids. Per the germline V gene, CDR1 is SGDLS and CDR2 is YYNGEE. V lost 0 bases to trimming and J lost 9 bases, with 9 bases between them. CDR3: CASSVERGSYTF. CDR3 in DNA: TGTGCCAGCAGCGTAGAGAGGGGTAGCTACACCTTC.

On this clone: Other nucleotide sequences in the sample specify the same CDR3. This rearrangement joins TRBV5-1 to TRBJ2-3; 10 nucleotides agree with TRBD1. Trimming took 2 bases from V and 5 from J; bases not matched to a gene: 2. The CDR3 contains 14 residues. Germline V gene sequence: CDR1 SGHRS, CDR2 YFSETQ. CDR3 nucleotides: TGCGCCAGCAGCTTTGGACAGGGGGAAGATACGCAGTATTTT. Its protein is CASSFGQGEDTQYF.

V and J are TRBV7-2 and TRBJ2-5; D is tentatively TRBD1 or TRBD2 (6 bases each). The CDR3 runs 16 residues. Trimming took 3 bases from V and 4 from J, leaving 18 bases between them. In germline, CDR1 is SGHTA, CDR2 FQGNSA. The DNA of the CDR3 is TGTGCCAGCAGCTTGGGATATCGGGGGCTGATAGAGACCCAGTACTTC. Residues: CASSLGYRGLIETQYF.

The gene calls are TRBV9 and TRBJ1-3, with TRBD1 as a possible D gene (5 bases). This CDR3 has 16 residues. From germline, CDR1 is SGDLS and CDR2 YYNGEE. V lost 4 bases and J lost 0, with 14 bases in between. The CDR3 DNA sequence: TGTGCCAGCAGCCCACAGGACGGGGACTCTGGAAACACCATATATTTT. Protein sequence: CASSPQDGDSGNTIYF.

This chain links TRBV18 with TRBJ1-1; 8 nucleotides align to TRBD1. Germline-derived CDR1 and CDR2 are KGHSH and LQKENI. CDR3 size: 15 residues. The ends lost 0 bases at V and 6 bases at J; junction bases unmatched: 6. This CDR3 is CASSPPDRAGSEAFF. The CDR3, as DNA: TGTGCCAGCTCACCACCGGACAGGGCCGGGTCTGAAGCTTTCTTT.

The V gene is TRBV20-1, the J gene TRBJ2-3, with 10 positions matching TRBD1. Per germline, CDR1 DFQATT and CDR2 SNEGSKA (reference sequence). This CDR3 has 14 residues. J was trimmed by 5 bases and V by 3 bases; bases with no gene match: 5. CDR3: CSASLGQGLDTQYF. The CDR3 DNA follows: TGCAGTGCTAGTTTGGGACAGGGGCTAGATACGCAGTATTTT.